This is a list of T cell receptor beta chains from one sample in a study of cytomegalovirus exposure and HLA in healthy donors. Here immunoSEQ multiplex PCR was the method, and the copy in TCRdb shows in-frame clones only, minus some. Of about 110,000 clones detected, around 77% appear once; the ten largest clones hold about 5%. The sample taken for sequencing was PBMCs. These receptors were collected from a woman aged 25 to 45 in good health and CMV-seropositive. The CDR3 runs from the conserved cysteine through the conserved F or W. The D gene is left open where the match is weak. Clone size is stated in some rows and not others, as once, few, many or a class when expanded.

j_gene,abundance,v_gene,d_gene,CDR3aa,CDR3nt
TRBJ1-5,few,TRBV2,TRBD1,CASSGQGALSNQPQHF,TGTGCCAGCTCGGGACAGGGGGCCTTGAGCAATCAGCCCCAGCATTTT
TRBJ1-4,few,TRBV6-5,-,CASSYSDAAANEKLFF,TGTGCCAGCAGTTACTCCGACGCGGCAGCTAATGAAAAACTGTTTTTT
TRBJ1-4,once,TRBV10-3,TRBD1,CAISETGATNEKLFF,TGTGCCATCAGTGAAACAGGGGCAACTAATGAAAAACTGTTTTTT
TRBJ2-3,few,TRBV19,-,CASSMQRRATDTQYF,TGTGCCAGTAGTATGCAGCGCAGGGCCACAGATACGCAGTATTTT
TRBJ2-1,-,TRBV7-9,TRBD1,CASSLVGQDNEQFF,TGTGCCAGCAGCTTAGTTGGACAGGACAATGAGCAGTTCTTC
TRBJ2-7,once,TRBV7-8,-,CASSLGILSGEQYF,TGTGCCAGCAGCTTAGGGATCCTCAGCGGGGAGCAGTACTTC
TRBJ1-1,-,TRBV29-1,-,CSVMGAMNTEAFF,TGCAGCGTTATGGGGGCAATGAACACTGAAGCTTTCTTT
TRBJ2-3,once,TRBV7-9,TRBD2,CASRRLAGGQGDTQYF,TGTGCCAGCAGACGACTAGCGGGGGGGCAGGGAGATACGCAGTATTTT
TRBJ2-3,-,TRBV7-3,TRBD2,CASSVGTSPDTQYF,TGTGCCAGCAGCGTCGGGACTAGCCCAGATACGCAGTATTTT
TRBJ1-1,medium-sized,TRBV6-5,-,CASSSQGTEAFF,TGTGCCAGCAGTTCACAGGGCACTGAAGCTTTCTTT
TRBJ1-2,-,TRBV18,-,CASATPPGGNYGYTF,TGTGCCAGCGCCACCCCCCCCGGGGGTAACTATGGCTACACCTTC
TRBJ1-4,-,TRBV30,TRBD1,CAWNRQGTGEKLFF,TGTGCCTGGAACCGACAGGGGACGGGTGAAAAACTGTTTTTT
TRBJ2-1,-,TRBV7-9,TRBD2,CASSPSSGGAPNNEQFF,TGTGCCAGCAGCCCGAGTAGCGGGGGGGCCCCGAACAATGAGCAGTTCTTC
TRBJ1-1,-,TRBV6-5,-,CASRGGTEAFF,TGTGCCAGCAGGGGGGGGACTGAAGCTTTCTTT
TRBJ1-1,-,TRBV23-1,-,CASNWIIDNSSNTEAFF,TGCGCCAGCAATTGGATTATAGACAACTCCAGTAACACTGAAGCTTTCTTT
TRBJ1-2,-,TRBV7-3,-,CASSGGPGAGYTF,TGTGCCAGCTCCGGGGGGCCAGGCGCTGGCTACACCTTC
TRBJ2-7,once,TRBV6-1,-,CASSEGWYSSYEQYF,TGTGCCAGCAGCGAAGGATGGTATAGCTCCTACGAGCAGTACTTC
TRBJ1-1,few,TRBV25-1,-,CASSRYTEAFF,TGTGCCAGCAGTCGGTACACTGAAGCTTTCTTT